This T cell receptor beta chain was observed in a study of T cell changes during pregnancy in multiple sclerosis. Trimming removed 6 bases from V and 7 bases from J, with 13 bases in between. The CDR3 is 14 residues long. CDR1 is MNHEY, CDR2 SMNVEV, per germline (reference sequence). Using immunoSEQ multiplex PCR, the repertoire was profiled, and TCRdb retains in-frame clones only, with some absent. Seen here are some 53,000 clones, roughly 92% observed once, and the top ten hold less than 0.25%. The sequenced sample was CD4+ T cells from peripheral blood mononuclear cells, obtained in the third trimester of pregnancy. The clonotype originates from a female donor with multiple sclerosis, enrolled in a pregnancy study. This chain uses TRBV27 with TRBJ1-6; D not resolved. CDR3 nucleotides: TGTGCCAGCAGCCCGGCGGGGTACAATTCACCCCTCCACTTT. This translates into CASSPAGYNSPLHF.